These 10 T cell receptor beta chains came from one sample sequenced in a study of beta chain features in type 1 diabetes. Reverse transcribing all isolated RNA meant expressed TCRB transcripts were sequenced. Clones were read by immunoSEQ multiplex PCR, and TCRdb kept only the in-frame ones, dropping some. Of over 15,000 clones in the sample, around 50% were seen once. The sequenced material came from stem cell memory CD4+ T cells from blood. The receptors derive from a man aged 18 to 30 in good health.

The chain joins TRBV4-2 to TRBJ2-1; 9 bases map to TRBD2. The CDR3 extends over 15 amino acids. J lost 10 bases, V lost 8 bases, and 15 bases had no gene match. Germline V gene data show CDR1 as LGHNA and CDR2 as YNFKEQ. The CDR3 region is CASGLGGGVSGEQFF. CDR3 bases: TGTGCCAGCGGTCTTGGCGGGGGGGTTTCTGGGGAGCAGTTCTTC.

This sequence joins TRBV6-4 and TRBJ2-3; 12 bases are shared with TRBD2. CDR3 size: 16 residues. The V gene's germline CDR1 is MRHNA and CDR2 SNTAGT. V gave up 5 bases and J gave up 4 bases; unmatched junction bases: 7. CDR3 region: CASSQSSGGVPDTQYF. The DNA of the CDR3 is TGTGCCAGCAGTCAATCTAGCGGGGGGGTGCCAGATACGCAGTATTTT.

This clone appeared a few times. The CDR3 bases are TGTGCCAGCAGCGCCCGACAGACCTCCCTCTACGAGCAGTACTTC. Its protein product is CASSARQTSLYEQYF. The V gene is TRBV2, the J gene TRBJ2-7; D is possibly TRBD1 (5 bases). From germline, CDR1 is SNHLY and CDR2 FYNNEI. The CDR3 runs 15 residues. The V end lost 6 bases, the J end lost 3 bases, and 18 bases lay between the germline ends.

The rearrangement uses TRBV11-2 and TRBJ1-4; maybe TRBD1 (5 bases). The V end lost 5 bases, the J end lost 5 bases, and 9 bases lay between the germline ends. Germline CDR1 SGHAT, CDR2 FQNNGV. This CDR3 has 13 residues. The CDR3 loop is CASSMGLNEKLFF. The CDR3 DNA is TGTGCCAGCAGCATGGGGCTCAATGAAAAACTGTTTTTT.

The rearrangement links TRBV5-1 to TRBJ2-5; 7 bases are a match to TRBD2. Trimming removed 3 bases from V and 1 base from J; junction bases left unmatched: 6. The CDR3 is 15 residues long. Germline CDR1 is SGHRS and CDR2 is YFSETQ. The CDR3 nucleotides read TGCGCCAGCAGCTCGACTTTAGCGGGCCAAGAGACCCAGTACTTC. As protein: CASSSTLAGQETQYF.

The chain combines TRBV11-3 with TRBJ1-1; D unresolved. The CDR3 spans 13 residues. V was clipped by 1 base and J by 1 base, with 4 bases between them. CDR1 SGHNT and CDR2 YENEEA come from the germline V gene. The CDR3 nucleotides read TGTGCCAGCAGCTTAGGACAGAACACTGAAGCTTTCTTT. Protein sequence: CASSLGQNTEAFF.

The chain is built from TRBV7-3 and TRBJ2-1; 11 bases match TRBD2. Looked up from germline, CDR1 is SGHTA and CDR2 is FQGTGA. With V trimmed by 0 bases and J by 7 bases, 5 bases remained unmatched. The CDR3 is 16 residues long. The CDR3 loop is CASSLTVAGGTNEQFF. CDR3 in DNA: TGTGCCAGCAGCTTAACGGTAGCGGGAGGGACGAATGAGCAGTTCTTC. Full variable domain (missing parts from reference TRBV7-3 and TRBJ2-1): GAGVSQTPSNKVTEKGKYVELRCDPISGHTALYWYRQSLGQGPEFLIYFQGTGAADDSGLPNDRFFAVRPEGSVSTLKIQRTERGDSAVYLCASSLTVAGGTNEQFFGPGTRLTVL.

This clone was counted a single time. J is TRBJ1-1 and V is TRBV19, with 7 bases lining up with TRBD1. There are 14 residues in the CDR3. Trimming removed 3 bases from V and 1 base from J; junction bases left unmatched: 2. Germline lookup yields CDR1 LNHDA and CDR2 SQIVND (reference sequence). The CDR3 region is CASSIDRANTEAFF. The CDR3 bases are TGTGCCAGTAGTATCGACAGGGCGAACACTGAAGCTTTCTTT.

J is TRBJ1-2 and V is TRBV29-1; 10 nucleotides line up with TRBD1. The CDR3 has 12 amino acids. From germline, CDR1 is SQVTM and CDR2 ANQGSEA. V lost 6 bases and J lost 7; bases outside the gene matches: 5. The CDR3 DNA reads TGCAGCGTGACAGGGGGCTTCGGTGGCTACACCTTC. Amino acids: CSVTGGFGGYTF.

The V gene is TRBV6-5, the J gene TRBJ2-7; D perhaps matches TRBD2 (5 bases). V dropped 6 bases and J dropped 4 bases, with 16 bases sitting between them. CDR3 length: 14 amino acids. Germline lookup yields CDR1 MNHEY and CDR2 SVGAGI. CDR3 amino acids: CASRRGDYQYEQYF. The DNA of the CDR3 is TGTGCCAGCAGAAGAGGAGACTACCAATACGAGCAGTACTTC.